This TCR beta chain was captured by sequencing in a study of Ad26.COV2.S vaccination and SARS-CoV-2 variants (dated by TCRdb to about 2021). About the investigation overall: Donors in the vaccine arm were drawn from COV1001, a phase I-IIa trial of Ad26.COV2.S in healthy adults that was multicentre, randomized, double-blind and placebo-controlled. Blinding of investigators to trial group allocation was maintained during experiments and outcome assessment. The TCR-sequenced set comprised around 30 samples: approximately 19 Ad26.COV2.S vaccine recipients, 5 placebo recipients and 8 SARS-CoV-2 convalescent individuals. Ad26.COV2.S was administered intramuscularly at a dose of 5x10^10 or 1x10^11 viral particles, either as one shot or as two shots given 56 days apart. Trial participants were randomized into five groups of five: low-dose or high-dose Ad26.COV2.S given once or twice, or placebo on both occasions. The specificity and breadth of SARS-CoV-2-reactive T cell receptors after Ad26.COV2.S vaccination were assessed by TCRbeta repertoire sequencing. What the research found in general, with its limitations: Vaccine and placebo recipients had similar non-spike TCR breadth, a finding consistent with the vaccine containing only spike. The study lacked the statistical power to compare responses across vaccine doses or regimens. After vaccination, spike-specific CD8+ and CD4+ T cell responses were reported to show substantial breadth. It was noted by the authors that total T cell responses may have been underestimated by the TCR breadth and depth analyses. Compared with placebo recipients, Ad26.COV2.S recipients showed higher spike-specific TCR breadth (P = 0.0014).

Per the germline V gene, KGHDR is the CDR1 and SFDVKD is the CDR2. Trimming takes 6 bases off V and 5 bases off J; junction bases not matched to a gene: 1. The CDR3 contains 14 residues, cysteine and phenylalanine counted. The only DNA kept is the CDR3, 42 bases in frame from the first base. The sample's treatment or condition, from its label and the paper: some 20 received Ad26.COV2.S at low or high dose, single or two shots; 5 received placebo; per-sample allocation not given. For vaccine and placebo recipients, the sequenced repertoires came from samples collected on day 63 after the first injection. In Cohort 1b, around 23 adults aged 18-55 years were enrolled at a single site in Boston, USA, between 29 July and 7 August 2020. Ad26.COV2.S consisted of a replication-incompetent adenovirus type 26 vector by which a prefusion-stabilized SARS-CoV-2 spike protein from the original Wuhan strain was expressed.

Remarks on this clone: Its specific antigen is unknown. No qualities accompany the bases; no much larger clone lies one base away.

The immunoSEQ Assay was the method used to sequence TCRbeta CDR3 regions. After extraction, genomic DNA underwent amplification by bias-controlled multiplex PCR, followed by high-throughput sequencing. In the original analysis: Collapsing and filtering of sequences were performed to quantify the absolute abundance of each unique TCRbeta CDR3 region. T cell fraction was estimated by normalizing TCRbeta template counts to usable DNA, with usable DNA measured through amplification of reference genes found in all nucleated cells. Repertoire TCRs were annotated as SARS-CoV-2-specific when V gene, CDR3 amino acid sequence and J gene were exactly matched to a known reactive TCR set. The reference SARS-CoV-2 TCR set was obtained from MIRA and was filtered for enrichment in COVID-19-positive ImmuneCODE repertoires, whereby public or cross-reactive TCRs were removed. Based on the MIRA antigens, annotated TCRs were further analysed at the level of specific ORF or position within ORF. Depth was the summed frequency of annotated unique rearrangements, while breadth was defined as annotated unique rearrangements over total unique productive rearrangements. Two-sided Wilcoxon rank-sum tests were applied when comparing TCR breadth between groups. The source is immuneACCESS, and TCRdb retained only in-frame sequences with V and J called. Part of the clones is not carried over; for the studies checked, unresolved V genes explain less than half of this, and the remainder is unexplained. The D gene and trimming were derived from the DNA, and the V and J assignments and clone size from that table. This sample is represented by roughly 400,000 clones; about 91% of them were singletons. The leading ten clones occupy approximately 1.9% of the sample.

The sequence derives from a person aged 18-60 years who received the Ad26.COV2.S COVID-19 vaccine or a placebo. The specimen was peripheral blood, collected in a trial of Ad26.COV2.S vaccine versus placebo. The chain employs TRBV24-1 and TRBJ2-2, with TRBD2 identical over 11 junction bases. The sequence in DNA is TGTGCCACCAGTACTAGCGGGAGAACCGGGGAGCTGTTTTTT. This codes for CATSTSGRTGELFF.